The 16 T cell receptor beta chains in this list originate from one sample, sequenced in a study of CD8+ T cells in alopecia areata. Once RNA had been extracted, it was reverse transcribed into cDNA to act as the sequencing template. Method: immunoSEQ multiplex PCR; TCRdb's copy keeps in-frame clones and lacks some. The data contain over 120,000 clones, roughly 62% of them singletons. The sample consisted of CD4+ T cells sorted from blood, taken at week 0. These receptors originate from a human donor with alopecia areata.

V usage is TRBV7-9 and J usage is TRBJ1-1; TRBD1 matches 7 bases. Germline CDR1 reads SEHNR; CDR2 reads FQNEAQ (reference sequence). Trimming took 5 bases from V and 3 from J; bases not matched to a gene: 6. The CDR3 consists of 14 residues. The CDR3 DNA is TGTGCCAGCAGCCCCGGGACAGCCTACACTGAAGCTTTCTTT. Protein product: CASSPGTAYTEAFF. Full variable domain (missing parts from reference TRBV7-9 and TRBJ1-1): DTGVSQNPRHKITKRGQNVTFRCDPISEHNRLYWYRQTLGQGPEFLTYFQNEAQLEKSRLLSDRFSAERPKGSFSTLEIQRTEQGDSAMYLCASSPGTAYTEAFFGQGTRLTVV.

The gene calls are TRBV7-9 and TRBJ1-6, with D uncertain. Trimming cost V 7 bases and J 0 bases, with 7 bases left between them. Germline V gene data show CDR1 as SEHNR and CDR2 as FQNEAQ (reference sequence). The CDR3 runs to 14 residues. The CDR3 nucleotides are TGTGCCAGCAAGAGCAGCTCCTATAATTCACCCCTCCACTTT. It encodes CASKSSSYNSPLHF. Supplemented by reference TRBV7-9 and TRBJ1-6, the full variable domain reads DTGVSQNPRHKITKRGQNVTFRCDPISEHNRLYWYRQTLGQGPEFLTYFQNEAQLEKSRLLSDRFSAERPKGSFSTLEIQRTEQGDSAMYLCASKSSSYNSPLHFGNGTRLTVT.

In this sample, this clone turned up a few times. V usage is TRBV7-9 and J usage is TRBJ2-1; D gene ambiguous. Germline values: CDR1 SEHNR, CDR2 FQNEAQ (reference sequence). The V and J ends lost 6 bases and 5 bases respectively, with 2 bases between them. The CDR3 loop spans 10 amino acids. CDR3 protein: CASSNNEQFF. In DNA form, the CDR3 reads TGTGCCAGCAGTAACAATGAGCAGTTCTTC.

This clone was observed a handful of times. V is TRBV5-5 and J is TRBJ2-4; 9 bases fit TRBD1. V trimming: 2 bases; J trimming: 13 bases; junction bases outside the gene matches: 10. This CDR3 spans 14 amino acids. Per germline, CDR1 SGHKS and CDR2 YYEKEE (reference sequence). CDR3 DNA: TGTGCCAGCAGCTTTAACTTCGACAGGGGGTTCCAGTACTTC. This codes for CASSFNFDRGFQYF.

In its sample, this clone was seen a few times. V gene TRBV4-3 combines with J gene TRBJ1-4; a weak D match, TRBD1 (5 bases). V dropped 2 bases and J dropped 7 bases, with 11 bases sitting between them. Germline V gene lookup returns CDR1 LGHNA and CDR2 YSLEER. The CDR3 sequence is 14 residues long. This CDR3 reads CASSQPGSGEKLFF. CDR3 DNA sequence: TGCGCCAGCAGCCAACCAGGGTCAGGTGAAAAACTGTTTTTT.

This clone was detected a few times. The gene calls are TRBV7-9 and TRBJ2-7; TRBD1 is a possible D gene (6 bases). The CDR3 has 14 amino acids. Trimming cost V 2 bases and J 4 bases, with 12 bases left between them. Germline CDR1 SEHNR, CDR2 FQNEAQ (reference sequence). CDR3 nucleotide sequence: TGTGCCAGCAGCTTATTGGGGACACATTACGAGCAGTACTTC. Translated: CASSLLGTHYEQYF.

The chain joins TRBV4-3 to TRBJ2-5; D is unresolved. Germline assignment: CDR1 LGHNA and CDR2 YSLEER. Trimming cost V 3 bases and J 3 bases, with 14 bases left between them. This CDR3 contains 15 residues. CDR3 amino acids: CASSQIWGGKETQYF. CDR3 coding DNA: TGCGCCAGCAGCCAGATATGGGGTGGGAAAGAGACCCAGTACTTC.

The chain joins TRBV29-1 to TRBJ2-5; tentatively, D is TRBD2 (5 bases). The germline V gene encodes CDR1 SQVTM and CDR2 ANQGSEA. Trimming shortened V by 8 bases and J by 3 bases, and 19 bases separated the two germline ends. This CDR3 region has 14 residues. The CDR3 here is CSSRLGSTKETQYF. The CDR3 bases are TGCAGCTCTCGCCTGGGGAGCACCAAAGAGACCCAGTACTTC.

This chain uses TRBV5-1 with TRBJ2-3; D might be TRBD1 or TRBD2, each matching 5 bases. Trimming left V 3 bases short and J 7 bases short, with 15 bases between. The germline CDR1 and CDR2 sequences are SGHRS and YFSETQ. The CDR3 loop spans 14 amino acids. CDR3 residues: CASSSPGRQNTQYF. CDR3 DNA sequence: TGCGCCAGCAGCTCGCCGGGGAGACAGAATACGCAGTATTTT.

The rearrangement links TRBV23-1 to TRBJ1-2; D is uncertain. TRBV23-1 is designated an ORF whose function remains uncertain. V lost 4 bases and J 4 bases, leaving 13 bases between the germline ends. The CDR3 totals 14 residues. This CDR3 reads CASSRHWCGYGYTF. CDR3 bases: TGCGCCAGCAGTCGACATTGGTGTGGCTATGGCTACACCTTC.

The chain links TRBV9 to TRBJ1-1; D ambiguous. V was shortened by 3 bases and J by 5 bases, with 17 bases between the two germline ends. The CDR3 has 15 amino acids. Germline V gene lookup returns CDR1 SGDLS and CDR2 YYNGEE. The DNA for the CDR3 is TGTGCCAGCAGCGCATTGCTCTTCACAGCTACTGAAGCTTTCTTT. Translating gives CASSALLFTATEAFF.

Here the CDR3 DNA reads TGCAGTGCTATTGGACCAGCAGCTTTCTTT. Protein product: CSAIGPAAFF. This chain connects TRBV20-1 to TRBJ1-1; the D is unclear. Germline V gene data show CDR1 as DFQATT and CDR2 as SNEGSKA (reference sequence). Trimming took 4 bases from V and 10 from J, leaving 10 bases between them. This CDR3 has 10 residues.

The chain is built from TRBV5-1 and TRBJ2-1, with D possibly being TRBD2 (6 bases). This CDR3 is built from 13 residues. V lost 0 bases to trimming and J lost 10 bases, with 11 bases between them. The germline gives CDR1 SGHRS, CDR2 YFSETQ. The CDR3 protein is CASSLAGEEEQFF. As DNA, the CDR3 is TGCGCCAGCAGCTTGGCGGGGGAAGAGGAGCAGTTCTTC.

This clone has only one observation. The V gene is TRBV9, the J gene TRBJ2-3; D gene ambiguous. Trimming left V 0 bases short and J 6 bases short, with 11 bases between. Germline CDR1 reads SGDLS; CDR2 reads YYNGEE. The CDR3 runs 14 residues. In DNA form, the CDR3 reads TGTGCCAGCAGCGTAGAGGTGAGCTTGGATACGCAGTATTTT. It specifies CASSVEVSLDTQYF.

The CDR3 loop is CASSPTGLGEKLFF. In nucleotides, the CDR3 is TGTGCCAGCAGCCCGACAGGGTTGGGTGAAAAACTGTTTTTT. The chain recombines TRBV7-9 with TRBJ1-4; 7 bases are a match to TRBD1. The germline gives CDR1 SEHNR, CDR2 FQNEAQ (reference sequence). CDR3 length: 14 amino acids. V lost 5 bases, J lost 7 bases, and 7 bases stayed unmatched.

This clone has a handful of counts. This chain's CDR3 is CASRADTEAFF. The DNA of the CDR3 is TGTGCCAGCAGGGCGGACACTGAAGCTTTCTTT. The V call is TRBV6-5, the J call TRBJ1-1; D is unclear. The CDR3 spans 11 residues. V was shortened by 6 bases and J by 3 bases, with 5 bases between the two germline ends. The germline CDR1 and CDR2 sequences are MNHEY and SVGAGI.